The entry that follows covers one T cell receptor beta chain sequence. Its matching antigen is unknown. Germline-derived CDR1 and CDR2 are SNHLY and FYNNEI. J was trimmed by 4 bases and V by 1 base; bases with no gene match: 6. The CDR3 consists of 16 residues. The data originate from a study of blood T cells in healthy people across ages. Whole-study results and caveats: Among long-lived donors, naive CD4+ cells were more numerous and diversity higher than in aged donors.

A second about 7 to 12 cycle PCR used barcoded and J-beta primers. Every cDNA molecule carried a tag from a template-switch adaptor bearing 12 random nucleotides. TCRdb re-analysed the 5' RACE reads in MiXCR, keeping a single row per CDR3 protein. The data show some 1.7 million distinct CDR3 sequences, roughly 30% seen once. The sequencing input was blood. This receptor was identified in a young woman in good health. The V and J genes are TRBV2 and TRBJ2-7; 11 nucleotides agree with TRBD1. CDR3 region: CASSEGGQGVLYEQYF. CDR3 in DNA: TGTGCCAGCAGTGAAGGGGGACAGGGGGTCTTGTACGAGCAGTACTTC.